This TCR beta chain derives from a study of PD-L1 blockade in urothelial cancer. Study-level information: After treatment start, blood was analyzed at 3 weeks (second dose) and at 6 weeks. Regarding the study as a whole: Enhanced expansion of tumor-associated blood clones at 3 weeks characterized durable-benefit patients.

The length of the CDR3 is 11 residues. CDR1 is MNHEY, CDR2 SMNVEV, per germline (reference sequence). V gave up 6 bases and J gave up 10 bases, with 12 bases separating them. Note on this clone: No antigen is known for it.

The method was immunoSEQ multiplex PCR; TCRdb's version includes in-frame clones alone and lacks a portion of them. The repertoire holds tens of thousands of clones, with approximately 82% as singletons. It was locally advanced or metastatic urothelial carcinoma that patients had. This material consisted of PBMCs, taken around atezolizumab (anti-PD-L1) treatment. This sequence originates from a man between 60 and 75 years old with urothelial cancer. The chain uses TRBV27 and TRBJ1-1, with a weak D call TRBD1 (5 bases). CDR3 bases: TGTGCCAGCAGCCTACGGGGGTTAGCTTTCTTT. This encodes CASSLRGLAFF.